Listed below are T cell receptor beta chains from one sample, sequenced in a study of CD8+ T cells in alopecia areata. Sequenced by immunoSEQ multiplex PCR; TCRdb stores in-frame clones only, minus some. In the table there are 110,000 or so clones, roughly 58% of which are singletons. The sequences come from CD8+ T cells sorted from blood, collected at week 4, from a patient treated with tofacitinib. The receptors here all came from a human donor with alopecia areata. The CDR3 runs from the conserved cysteine through the conserved F or W. The D gene is left open where the match is weak. Expanded clones are given a class, and other clones once, few, many or no size at all.

cdr3_aa cdr3_nt clone_size j_call d_call v_call
CASSPPANTEAFF TGTGCCAGCAGCCCCCCAGCGAACACTGAAGCTTTCTTT few TRBJ1-1 - TRBV7-9
CASIGPPQSTDTQYF TGTGCCAGCATTGGCCCCCCCCAGTCCACAGATACGCAGTATTTT - TRBJ2-3 - TRBV28
CASSRDGAYEQYF TGTGCCAGCAGTCGGGACGGCGCCTACGAGCAGTACTTC few TRBJ2-7 - TRBV7-9
CAWRGASGGASEETQYF TGTGCCTGGAGGGGCGCAAGCGGGGGGGCGAGTGAAGAGACCCAGTACTTC few TRBJ2-5 TRBD2 TRBV30
CASSQTESYGYTF TGTGCCAGCAGCCAGACGGAATCCTATGGCTACACCTTC - TRBJ1-2 - TRBV11-2
CAWGQVWDTEAFF TGTGCCTGGGGGCAGGTCTGGGACACTGAAGCTTTCTTT - TRBJ1-1 - TRBV30
CASRGLLGTDTQYF TGTGCCAGTCGCGGACTGCTGGGCACAGATACGCAGTATTTT - TRBJ2-3 - TRBV6-5
CASSQDPQDRNYEQYF TGCGCCAGCAGCCAAGACCCACAGGACAGGAACTACGAGCAGTACTTC - TRBJ2-7 TRBD1 TRBV4-1
CASSLTGSTDTQYF TGCGCCAGCAGTCTGACAGGGAGCACAGATACGCAGTATTTT few TRBJ2-3 TRBD1 TRBV5-1
CSARTGQETQYF TGCAGCGCGAGGACGGGACAAGAGACCCAGTACTTC - TRBJ2-5 - TRBV29-1
CASSLRGISYEQYF TGTGCCAGCAGTTTAAGGGGGATCTCCTACGAGCAGTACTTC - TRBJ2-7 - TRBV27
CASSPNRGRDGYTF TGTGCCAGCAGTCCGAACAGGGGGCGGGACGGCTACACCTTC - TRBJ1-2 TRBD1 TRBV27
CASRGLSGANVLTF TGTGCCAGCAGAGGTTTGTCTGGGGCCAACGTCCTGACTTTC once TRBJ2-6 - TRBV27
CASSTGYLNTEAFF TGTGCCAGTAGTACGGGTTATCTGAACACTGAAGCTTTCTTT - TRBJ1-1 - TRBV19
CASSLTLAGGQDTQYF TGTGCCAGCAGCTTGACGCTAGCGGGGGGGCAAGATACGCAGTATTTT few TRBJ2-3 TRBD2 TRBV7-2
CASSEPGPTLDTEAFF TGCGCCAGCAGCGAACCGGGACCGACACTGGACACTGAAGCTTTCTTT - TRBJ1-1 - TRBV4-1
CASSQPTGNPSEKLFF TGCGCCAGCAGTCAACCTACAGGGAACCCATCTGAAAAACTGTTTTTT - TRBJ1-4 - TRBV23-1
CSADSSTGELFF TGCAGCGCCGACAGTTCCACCGGGGAGCTGTTTTTT few TRBJ2-2 - TRBV29-1
CASSLGGTHNEQFF TGTGCCAGCAGTCTTGGGGGGACCCACAATGAGCAGTTCTTC few TRBJ2-1 - TRBV28
CATFGQATYEQYF TGTGCCACCTTTGGACAGGCGACCTACGAGCAGTACTTC - TRBJ2-7 - TRBV21-1
CASRYDRDYGYTF TGTGCCAGCAGATACGACAGGGACTATGGCTACACCTTC - TRBJ1-2 TRBD1 TRBV7-9
CATTGLEAETQYF TGCGCCACCACAGGGCTGGAAGCGGAGACCCAGTACTTC - TRBJ2-5 - TRBV5-1
CASSIWTANTGELFF TGTGCCAGCAGTATTTGGACAGCGAACACCGGGGAGCTGTTTTTT - TRBJ2-2 - TRBV27
CASMGDRGETQYF TGTGCCAGCATGGGAGACAGGGGAGAGACCCAGTACTTC few TRBJ2-5 TRBD1 TRBV28
CASSLADRGQETQYF TGTGCTAGCAGCTTAGCGGACAGGGGCCAAGAGACCCAGTACTTC - TRBJ2-5 TRBD1 TRBV7-7
CASSSISSRDRAYEQYF TGTGCCAGCAGTTCTATTAGTAGCCGTGACCGCGCCTACGAGCAGTACTTC once TRBJ2-7 - TRBV27
CAKQGPAHDTQYF TGTGCCAAGCAGGGTCCGGCGCATGATACGCAGTATTTT - TRBJ2-3 - TRBV2
CAWSDGTGGNSGYTF TGTGCCTGGAGTGACGGGACAGGGGGCAATAGTGGCTACACCTTC - TRBJ1-2 TRBD1 TRBV30
CATSREGQWQETQYF TGTGCCACCAGCAGAGAGGGACAGTGGCAAGAGACCCAGTACTTC once TRBJ2-5 TRBD1 TRBV15
CAWDRGPGNEQFF TGTGCCTGGGACAGGGGGCCTGGGAATGAGCAGTTCTTC - TRBJ2-1 TRBD1 TRBV30
CASSLGNQPQHF TGTGCCAGCAGCTTAGGCAATCAGCCCCAGCATTTT few TRBJ1-5 - TRBV13
CASSPPDRDTEAFF TGTGCCAGCAGCCCGCCTGACAGGGACACTGAAGCTTTCTTT - TRBJ1-1 TRBD1 TRBV7-9
CAWSTLRGRADTQYF TGTGCCTGGAGTACCCTGAGGGGGCGGGCAGATACGCAGTATTTT - TRBJ2-3 TRBD1 TRBV30
CASSVAGGVGYTF TGTGCCAGCAGCGTCGCAGGGGGAGTCGGCTACACCTTC - TRBJ1-2 TRBD1 TRBV27
CAWIDRSNTEAFF TGTGCCTGGATCGACCGATCAAACACTGAAGCTTTCTTT - TRBJ1-1 - TRBV30
CAWDGLSWEAFF TGTGCCTGGGACGGACTTTCGTGGGAAGCTTTCTTT - TRBJ1-1 - TRBV30
CASSPLTGKLGNEQFF TGTGCCAGCAGCCCCCTAACGGGAAAGTTGGGCAATGAGCAGTTCTTC - TRBJ2-1 - TRBV9
CASSSLPETQYF TGTGCCAGCAGCTCACTCCCAGAGACCCAGTACTTC few TRBJ2-5 - TRBV11-2
CSVERTSGVLNEQFF TGCAGCGTTGAACGAACCAGCGGGGTGCTCAATGAGCAGTTCTTC - TRBJ2-1 TRBD2 TRBV29-1
CSVEDPDRETYEQYF TGCAGCGTTGAAGACCCGGACAGGGAGACCTACGAGCAGTACTTC - TRBJ2-7 TRBD1 TRBV29-1